This TCR beta chain was recorded in a study of CD8+ T cells in alopecia areata. Stated treatment: oral pan-JAK inhibitor, 5-10 mg twice daily. The germline V gene has CDR1 GTSNPN and CDR2 SVGIG (reference sequence). The CDR3 covers 13 residues. Sequencing used cDNA as its template, made by extracting RNA and reverse transcribing it. TCRdb keeps only in-frame clones here, not all; method: immunoSEQ multiplex PCR. Among under 350,000 clones, more than 45% were seen once, and the ten largest hold about 1.8%. J is TRBJ1-1 and V is TRBV30, with a weak D call TRBD1 (5 bases). Material: CD4+ T cells sorted from blood, obtained at week 24, from a patient treated with tofacitinib. The clonotype originates from a human donor with alopecia areata. The CDR3: CAGTRQLNTEAFF. The DNA of the CDR3 is TGTGCGGGGACCCGACAGCTAAACACTGAAGCTTTCTTT.